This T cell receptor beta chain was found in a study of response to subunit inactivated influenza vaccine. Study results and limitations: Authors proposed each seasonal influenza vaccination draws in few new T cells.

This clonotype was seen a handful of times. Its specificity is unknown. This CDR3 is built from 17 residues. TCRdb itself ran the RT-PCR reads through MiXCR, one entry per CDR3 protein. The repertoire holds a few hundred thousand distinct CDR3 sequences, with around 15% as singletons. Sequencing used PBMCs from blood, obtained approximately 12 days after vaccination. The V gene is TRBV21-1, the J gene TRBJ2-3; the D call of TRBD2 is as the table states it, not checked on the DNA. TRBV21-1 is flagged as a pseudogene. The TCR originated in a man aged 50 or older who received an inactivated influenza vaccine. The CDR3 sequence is CASSKPSGNSPPDTQYF. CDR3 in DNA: TGTGCCAGCAGCAAACCTAGCGGGAACTCTCCTCCAGATACGCAGTATTTT.